This T cell receptor beta chain comes out of a study of shared clonotypes between healthy human individuals. About the study: The study used three CD4 naive, three CD4 memory, two CD8 naive and one CD8 memory plate per donor.

Remarks on this clone: Its matching antigen is unknown.

The V and J ends lost 3 bases and 0 bases respectively, with 5 bases between them. Germline V lookup: CDR1 SGHTA, CDR2 FQGTGA. The CDR3 sequence is 14 residues long. A CD45RA+ naive subset and a CD45RA-negative memory subset were split from CD4+ cells. Sorted-subset replicate PCR reactions were performed with about 210 ng DNA, corresponding to some 32,000 T cell genomes. The repertoire was sequenced with immunoSEQ multiplex PCR; TCRdb's copy has only in-frame clones and lacks some. The data show under 2,500,000 clones, 95% seen once. Overall study findings and caveats: For naive CD4 cells, roughly 5% of clonotypes were shared across a few donors.

The sequenced sample consisted of naive CD4+ T cells sorted from blood. Sample subset: CD45RA+ positively selected. The chain is built from TRBV7-3 and TRBJ2-2; D is unclear. The sequence was obtained from a man younger than 30 in good health. CDR3 protein: CASSLKTNTGELFF. CDR3 nucleotides: TGTGCCAGCAGCTTGAAAACGAACACCGGGGAGCTGTTTTTT.